This T cell receptor (beta chain) was sequenced for a study of T cell repertoires in aging, cancer and after chemotherapy. On the study more broadly: Donors were grouped into six age bands spanning 30 or younger through 70 or older. About 8.9 million TCR reads made up the full dataset. Glioblastoma patients receiving temozolomide-based therapy gave paired samples before and after chemotherapy. Findings and limits, study-wide: Compared with age-matched healthy donors, untreated hematological or solid cancer patients showed higher blood TCR clonality.

TRB rearrangements spanning V, D and J were amplified using mixed TRB-A/B primers. TCRdb passed the multiplex PCR reads through MiXCR, listing each CDR3 protein once. This table has 1,500 to 2,000 distinct CDR3 sequences, 55% appearing once. Points on this clonotype: Its antigen is not identified.

Trimming took off 5 bases at V and 6 bases at J, with 10 bases between the two ends. The germline gives CDR1 MNHEY, CDR2 SVGAGI. The CDR3 loop spans 12 amino acids. The template was genomic DNA from peripheral blood, not RNA. The V gene is TRBV6-5, the J gene TRBJ1-2; D is unresolved. The sequence was collected from a human donor with a solid tumor. Sequenced material: blood. This CDR3 reads CASSDDLNGYTF. CDR3 nucleotide sequence: TGTGCCAGCAGTGACGACCTGAATGGCTACACCTTC.